The 25 T cell receptor beta chains given below trace back to one sample, sequenced in a study of siplizumab effects on memory and regulatory T cells. TCRdb keeps only in-frame clones here, not all; method: immunoSEQ multiplex PCR. The table shows 65,000 to 85,000 clones, with roughly 93% occurring only once. The specimen sequenced was CD8+ T cells sorted from blood. The receptors shown here come from a human donor in good health.

The gene calls are TRBV27 and TRBJ1-2; D gene ambiguous. Germline loops: CDR1 MNHEY, CDR2 SMNVEV (reference sequence). This CDR3 region has 15 residues. V was cut by 0 bases and J by 3 bases, with 11 bases left in between. The CDR3 nucleotides are TGTGCCAGCAGTTTATCCAGTACGCCTGACTATGGCTACACCTTC. Encoded protein: CASSLSSTPDYGYTF.

The rearrangement uses TRBV5-4 and TRBJ2-7; 9 positions match TRBD1. The CDR3 consists of 13 residues. Germline V gene lookup returns CDR1 SGHNT and CDR2 YYREEE (reference sequence). The ends lost 5 bases at V and 1 base at J; junction bases unmatched: 1. This CDR3 reads CASRDRGSYEQYF. The CDR3 nucleotides read TGTGCCAGCAGGGACAGGGGTTCCTACGAGCAGTACTTC.

V usage is TRBV14 and J usage is TRBJ2-1, with a possible D match to TRBD1 (6 bases). The germline V gene encodes CDR1 SGHDN and CDR2 FVKESK. CDR3 length: 15 residues. Trimming removed 1 base from V and 3 bases from J, with 10 bases in between. CDR3 DNA sequence: TGTGCCAGCAGCCAAGGATGGGGACACTACAATGAGCAGTTCTTC. It translates to CASSQGWGHYNEQFF.

The chain uses TRBV13 and TRBJ2-1; TRBD2 agrees at 7 bases. The junction had 11 bases not matched to a gene; V was cut back by 5 bases and J by 4 bases. Germline values: CDR1 PRHDT, CDR2 FYEKMQ (reference sequence). The CDR3 is 16 residues long. The CDR3 loop reads CASSADLLGGYNEQFF. The DNA for the CDR3 is TGTGCCAGCAGCGCCGACCTGTTGGGGGGGTACAATGAGCAGTTCTTC.

The chain employs TRBV4-2 and TRBJ2-6; no firm D call. Germline V gene data show CDR1 as LGHNA and CDR2 as YNFKEQ. CDR3 length: 16 amino acids. V gave up 0 bases and J gave up 0 bases, with 6 bases separating them. The CDR3 DNA sequence: TGTGCCAGCAGCCAAGACCCAGTCTCTGGGGCCAACGTCCTGACTTTC. Translated, it gives CASSQDPVSGANVLTF.

The chain carries TRBV27 and TRBJ2-7; 8 positions agree with TRBD2. Trimming took 4 bases from V and 5 from J; bases not matched to a gene: 7. In germline, CDR1 is MNHEY, CDR2 SMNVEV (reference sequence). This CDR3 contains 14 residues. Here the CDR3 DNA reads TGTGCCAGCAGTTACGGGGGGGTTCACAACGAGCAGTACTTC. Encoded protein: CASSYGGVHNEQYF.

The rearrangement links TRBV15 to TRBJ1-1; D perhaps matches TRBD1 (5 bases). Germline values: CDR1 LNHNV, CDR2 YYDKDF (reference sequence). The germline V and J ends were trimmed by 4 bases and 8 bases, with 11 bases remaining between them. The CDR3 covers 12 residues. The DNA for the CDR3 is TGTGCCACCAGCACCCCCACAGGCGAAGCTTTCTTT. Its protein is CATSTPTGEAFF.

This rearrangement joins TRBV11-2 to TRBJ1-4; D is possibly TRBD1 (6 bases). The CDR3 spans 18 residues. The V gene lost 5 bases and the J gene lost 4 bases, with 23 bases spanning the gap. Germline-derived CDR1 and CDR2 are SGHAT and FQNNGV. The CDR3 is CASSDPQNRVGYNEKLFF. CDR3 nucleotides: TGTGCCAGCAGCGACCCACAGAACAGGGTGGGGTATAATGAAAAACTGTTTTTT.

The chain recombines TRBV7-8 with TRBJ2-1, with TRBD1 as a possible D gene (5 bases). Deletions cut 1 base from V and 5 bases from J, with 12 bases between. The CDR3 has 15 amino acids. Germline V gene sequence: CDR1 SGHVS, CDR2 FQNEAQ. The CDR3 loop reads CASSLGQRQNNEQFF. CDR3 DNA sequence: TGTGCCAGCAGCTTAGGACAGAGACAGAACAATGAGCAGTTCTTC.

The chain has TRBV30 and TRBJ2-1; 9 positions match TRBD2. Germline-derived CDR1 and CDR2 are GTSNPN and SVGIG (reference sequence). The ends lost 2 bases at V and 6 bases at J; junction bases unmatched: 5. The CDR3 spans 14 residues. The CDR3 loop reads CAWSPTSGFNEQFF. The CDR3, as DNA: TGTGCCTGGAGTCCGACTAGCGGTTTCAATGAGCAGTTCTTC.

The CDR3 DNA reads TGCGCCAGCAGTTCCGGGACTAGCTTGAATGAGCAGTTCTTC. Protein: CASSSGTSLNEQFF. This sequence joins TRBV10-1 and TRBJ2-1, with 9 bases identical to TRBD2. V lost 5 bases to trimming and J lost 7 bases; unmatched junction nucleotides: 6. The germline V gene encodes CDR1 WNHNN and CDR2 SYGVQD (reference sequence). The CDR3 loop spans 14 amino acids.

Comments on this clone: This sample also contains other DNA sequences that code for the same CDR3. The chain recombines TRBV6-1 with TRBJ1-1; no clear D. CDR1 and CDR2 from the germline V gene are MNHNS and SASEGT. Between the trimmed V and J ends, which lost 1 base and 6 bases, there was a span of 9 bases. This CDR3 is built from 13 residues. The CDR3 protein is CASSEGAGAEAFF. The CDR3 DNA reads as TGTGCCAGCAGTGAAGGAGCAGGCGCTGAAGCTTTCTTT.

V is TRBV9 and J is TRBJ1-4; 8 positions match TRBD1. The CDR3 spans 15 residues. V gave up 2 bases and J gave up 7 bases; unmatched junction bases: 7. From germline, CDR1 is SGDLS and CDR2 YYNGEE. CDR3 nucleotides: TGTGCCAGCAGCGTTGCCGGGACAGGCGCTGAAAAACTGTTTTTT. As protein: CASSVAGTGAEKLFF.

The chain has TRBV13 and TRBJ1-1; 11 nucleotides match TRBD1. The CDR3 contains 15 residues. V dropped 5 bases and J dropped 4; count of bases not matched to a gene: 6. The germline gives CDR1 PRHDT, CDR2 FYEKMQ (reference sequence). The CDR3, as DNA: TGTGCCAGCAGCGTCGAAGGGACAGGGGGCACTGAAGCTTTCTTT. Amino acid sequence: CASSVEGTGGTEAFF.

V and J are TRBV6-5 and TRBJ2-7; 8 bases are a match to TRBD2. This CDR3 is built from 14 residues. The germline V gene has CDR1 MNHEY and CDR2 SVGAGI. V trimming: 6 bases; J trimming: 3 bases; junction bases outside the gene matches: 7. CDR3 protein: CASRSGGGLYEQYF. DNA of the CDR3: TGTGCCAGCAGGTCCGGGGGGGGCCTCTACGAGCAGTACTTC.

This chain uses TRBV5-1 with TRBJ1-1, with D perhaps matching TRBD1 (5 bases). The ends were cut back, 0 bases at V and 3 bases at J, with 15 bases in the middle. This CDR3 spans 16 amino acids. Per the germline V gene, CDR1 is SGHRS and CDR2 is YFSETQ. As DNA, the CDR3 is TGCGCCAGCAGCTTGGAAATAGCTGTCAGGGACACTGAAGCTTTCTTT. This gives the protein CASSLEIAVRDTEAFF.

The gene calls are TRBV11-2 and TRBJ1-2; 8 nucleotides match TRBD1. V lost 5 bases, J lost 7 bases, and 9 bases stayed unmatched. The germline gives CDR1 SGHAT, CDR2 FQNNGV. CDR3 length: 14 amino acids. DNA for the CDR3: TGTGCCAGCAGCCCAGGGGGCTCCCGGGGTGGCTACACCTTC. Its protein product is CASSPGGSRGGYTF. The full variable domain, in which reference TRBV11-2 and TRBJ1-2 provide the parts outside the CDR3, is EAGVAQSPRYKIIEKRQSVAFWCNPISGHATLYWYQQILGQGPKLLIQFQNNGVVDDSQLPKDRFSAERLKGVDSTLKIQPAKLEDSAVYLCASSPGGSRGGYTFGSGTRLTVV.

The chain links TRBV4-2 to TRBJ1-5; the D gene is possibly TRBD1 (6 bases). Germline loops: CDR1 LGHNA, CDR2 YNFKEQ. Trimming shortened V by 0 bases and J by 16 bases, and 16 bases separated the two germline ends. The CDR3 is 13 residues long. This chain's CDR3 is CASSQDSSRDTHF. In DNA, the CDR3 is TGTGCCAGCAGCCAAGATTCGTCCCGGGACACCCATTTT.

The gene calls are TRBV7-2 and TRBJ2-5, with unresolved D. The V end lost 5 bases, the J end lost 5 bases, and 12 bases lay between the germline ends. The CDR3 extends over 13 amino acids. In germline, CDR1 is SGHTA, CDR2 FQGNSA. CDR3 region: CASSPASGETQYF. The CDR3 DNA is TGTGCCAGCAGCCCAGCGAGTGGGGAGACCCAGTACTTC.

This clone turned up a few times. The chain links TRBV29-1 to TRBJ2-7; no clear D. This CDR3 region has 13 residues. Trimming took 3 bases from V and 7 from J, leaving 16 bases between them. CDR1 is SQVTM, CDR2 ANQGSEA, per germline. The CDR3 coding sequence is TGCAGCGTTGATCCTAGTTCTAACGGGGAGCAGTACTTC. Its protein product is CSVDPSSNGEQYF.

The CDR3 nucleotides read TGTGCCAGCAGGCCTTGGGGGCTACCCTACAATGAGCAGTTCTTC. This gives the protein CASRPWGLPYNEQFF. The J gene is TRBJ2-1, the V gene TRBV14, with D perhaps TRBD1 (6 bases). Germline V gives CDR1 SGHDN, CDR2 FVKESK. The CDR3 runs to 15 residues. Trimming cost V 6 bases and J 2 bases, with 14 bases left between them.

V gene TRBV9 combines with J gene TRBJ1-1, with D maybe TRBD1 (5 bases). CDR3 length equals 14 residues. Trimming took off 0 bases at V and 4 bases at J, with 10 bases between the two ends. Per the germline V gene, CDR1 is SGDLS and CDR2 is YYNGEE. The CDR3 sequence is CASSVGGVGTEAFF. DNA for the CDR3: TGTGCCAGCAGCGTAGGAGGGGTGGGCACTGAAGCTTTCTTT.

This chain joins TRBV5-6 and TRBJ2-1, with D unclear. Germline V CDR1 and CDR2: SGHDT, YYEEEE. This CDR3 comprises 12 residues. Trimming stripped 0 bases from V and 12 bases from J, with 10 bases between. The CDR3: CASSLVREAQFF. The CDR3 DNA sequence: TGTGCCAGCAGCTTGGTCCGAGAGGCGCAGTTCTTC.

The chain carries TRBV19 and TRBJ1-2; no clear D gene. V was cut by 8 bases and J by 7 bases, with 11 bases left in between. This CDR3 comprises 11 residues. Germline assignment: CDR1 LNHDA and CDR2 SQIVND (reference sequence). The CDR3, as DNA: TGTGCCAGTTCAGTTGCGCGTGGCTACACCTTC. This encodes CASSVARGYTF.

As concerns this clone: The identical CDR3 is also encoded by other nucleotide sequences in the sample. The J gene is TRBJ1-2, the V gene TRBV6-5; D ambiguous. The length of the CDR3 is 12 residues. V lost 5 bases to trimming and J lost 2 bases, with 6 bases between them. Germline V CDR1 and CDR2: MNHEY, SVGAGI. CDR3: CASSTANYGYTF. CDR3 in DNA: TGTGCCAGCAGTACTGCAAACTATGGCTACACCTTC.